A single T cell receptor (beta chain) is shown here with its context. This sample was taken from a study of T cell responses to AZD1222 COVID-19 vaccine. Study-level information: Pooling was applied to second doses at about 4 or about 12 weeks.

This CDR3 region has 19 residues. Germline V lookup: CDR1 SGDLS, CDR2 YYNGEE. Germline trimming cut 4 bases from V and 0 bases from J; bases unmatched to any gene: 14. Assay: immunoSEQ multiplex PCR; the TCRdb copy retains only in-frame clones and omits some. Of about 130,000 clones detected, around nine tenths appear once; the ten largest clones hold 6.5% to 8.5%. This TCR was sampled from an adult in good health. Specimen: peripheral blood, collected on day 0 of AZD1222 vaccination. The chain employs TRBV9 and TRBJ1-2, with TRBD1 matching 11 bases. This CDR3 is CASSSPLRDRGITNYGYTF. In DNA, the CDR3 is TGTGCCAGCAGCTCCCCCCTTCGGGACAGGGGGATTACTAACTATGGCTACACCTTC.